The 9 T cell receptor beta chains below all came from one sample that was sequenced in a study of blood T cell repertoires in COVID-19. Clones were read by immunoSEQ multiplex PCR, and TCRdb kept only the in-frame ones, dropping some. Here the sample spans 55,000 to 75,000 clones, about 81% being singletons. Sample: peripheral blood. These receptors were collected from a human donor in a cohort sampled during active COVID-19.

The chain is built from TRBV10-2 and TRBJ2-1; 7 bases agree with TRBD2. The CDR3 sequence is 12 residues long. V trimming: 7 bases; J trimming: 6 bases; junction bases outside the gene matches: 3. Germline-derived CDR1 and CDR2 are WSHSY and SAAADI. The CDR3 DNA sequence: TGCGCCAGCAACCCTAGCGGCAATGAGCAGTTCTTC. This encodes CASNPSGNEQFF.

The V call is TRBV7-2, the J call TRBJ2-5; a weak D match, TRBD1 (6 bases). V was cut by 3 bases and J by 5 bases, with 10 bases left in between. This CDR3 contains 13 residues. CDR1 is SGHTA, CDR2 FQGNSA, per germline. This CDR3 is CASSLWGLETQYF. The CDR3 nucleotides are TGTGCCAGCAGCTTGTGGGGGCTGGAGACCCAGTACTTC.

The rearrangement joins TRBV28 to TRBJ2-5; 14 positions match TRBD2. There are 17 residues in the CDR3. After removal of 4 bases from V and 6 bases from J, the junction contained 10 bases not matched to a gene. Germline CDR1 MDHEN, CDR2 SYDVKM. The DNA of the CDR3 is TGTGCCAGCAGTTCTAGCCCCTGGACTAGCGGGAGGAAGACCCAGTACTTC. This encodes CASSSSPWTSGRKTQYF.

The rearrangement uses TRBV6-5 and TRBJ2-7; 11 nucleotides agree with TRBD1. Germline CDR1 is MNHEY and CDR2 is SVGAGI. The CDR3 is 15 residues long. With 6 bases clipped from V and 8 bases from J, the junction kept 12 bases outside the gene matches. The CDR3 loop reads CASSPYPGTGGKQYF. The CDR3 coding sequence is TGTGCCAGCAGCCCCTACCCTGGGACAGGGGGTAAGCAGTACTTC.

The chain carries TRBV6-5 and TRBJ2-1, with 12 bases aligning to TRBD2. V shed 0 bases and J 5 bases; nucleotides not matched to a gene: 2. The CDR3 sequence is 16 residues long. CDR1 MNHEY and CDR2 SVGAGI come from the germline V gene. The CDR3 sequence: CASSYSTSGGHNEQFF. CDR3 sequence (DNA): TGTGCCAGCAGTTACTCGACTAGCGGGGGCCACAATGAGCAGTTCTTC.

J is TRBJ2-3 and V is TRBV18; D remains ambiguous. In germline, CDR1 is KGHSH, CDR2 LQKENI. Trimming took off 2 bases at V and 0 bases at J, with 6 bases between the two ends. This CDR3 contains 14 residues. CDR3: CASSPGLSTDTQYF. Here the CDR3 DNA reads TGTGCCAGCTCACCAGGGCTGAGCACAGATACGCAGTATTTT.

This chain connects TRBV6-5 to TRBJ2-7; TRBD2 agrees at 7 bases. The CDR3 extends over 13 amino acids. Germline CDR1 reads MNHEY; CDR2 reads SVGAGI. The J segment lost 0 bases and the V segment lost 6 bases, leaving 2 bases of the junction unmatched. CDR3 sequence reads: CASRKRDSYEQYF. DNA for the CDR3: TGTGCCAGCAGGAAGCGGGACTCCTACGAGCAGTACTTC.

CDR3 loop: CASSLLLTSGSYEQYF. The CDR3 DNA follows: TGTGCCAGCAGCTTATTATTGACTAGCGGTTCCTACGAGCAGTACTTC. This sequence joins TRBV7-8 and TRBJ2-7, with TRBD2 matching 9 bases. CDR3 length equals 16 residues. V shed 2 bases and J 1 base; nucleotides not matched to a gene: 6. Germline V gene data show CDR1 as SGHVS and CDR2 as FQNEAQ.

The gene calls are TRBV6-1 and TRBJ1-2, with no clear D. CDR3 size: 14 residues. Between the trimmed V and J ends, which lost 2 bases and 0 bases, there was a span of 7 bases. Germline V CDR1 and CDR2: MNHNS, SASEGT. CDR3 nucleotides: TGTGCCAGCAGTGAAAAGACTTCTAACTATGGCTACACCTTC. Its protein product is CASSEKTSNYGYTF.